The source of this TCR beta chain is a study of CD8 T cell repertoires and HIV-1 epitope variants (dated by TCRdb to between 2020 and 2021). The study in broad terms: T cells were stimulated in separate culture wells with each of twenty-five peptides representing autologous and known Gag and Nef epitope variants. Among the control conditions were a peptide pool of CMV, EBV and flu, the Ebola AY9 epitope serving as a negative control, and a well with no peptide. The epitopes tested were three Gag epitope families plus Nef HW9 and YT9. T cells were enriched with the EasySep Human T Cell Enrichment Kit and co-cultured with equal numbers of autologous T cell-negative cells as antigen-presenting cells. For roughly 10 days the cultures were kept in IMDM with gentamicin, and on days 3 and 7 half of the media was changed with IL-2, IL-7 and IL-15 added. An aliquot of 1M T cells was set aside as an uncultured baseline condition, separate from the roughly 87 T cell cultures. A total of 80 or so T cell cultures were run, with each culture condition performed in triplicate except for one peptide, which was performed in duplicate. Points the paper makes about the study in general: The assay identified only TCR beta chains and indicated proliferation to antigen, not T cell function or cytokine profile. The Nef KF9 family was recognized by five clonotypes and the HW9 family by one, and no responses to the TAALDMSHF plasma variant were observed. The study identified about ten antigen-specific TCR beta clonotypes, over 5 of which appeared to be cross-reactive for autologous or known escape epitope variants.

V drops 0 bases and J drops 4 bases, leaving 12 bases in between. The CDR3 sequence holds 14 residues, the cysteine and phenylalanine included. Here the CDR3 DNA is all that survives: 42 bases in frame from base 1. Sequences SQVTM (CDR1) and ANQGSEA (CDR2) are obtained from the germline V gene. Sequencing of TCR beta CDR3 regions was performed at survey depth on the immunoSEQ platform. The QIAamp DNA micro kit was used to extract genomic DNA from every cultured and uncultured CD8+ T cell population. The paper's data handling went like this. Samples with fewer than 5,000 productive reads were excluded, which removed about 7% of the roughly 80 HIV peptide-stimulated cultures. Sequences were trimmed to CDR3 by a MANAFEST web app, and nonproductive sequences, CDR3s under 5 amino acids, and sequences not starting with C or ending with F/W were removed. Clonotypes were classified as antigen-specific only if expansion was observed in at least 2 of 3 replicates versus the no-peptide control at FDR 0.01, only within one epitope family. A specific clonotype also had to show a frequency at least fivefold higher than in wells stimulated with peptides from other epitope families. The table was pulled from immuneACCESS by TCRdb, which kept in-frame rearrangements only. Such tables lose some clones; where checked, under half of the loss comes from unresolved V genes, and the rest has no known cause. D and trimming come from the DNA, and the V and J calls and clone size come from that table. Here the sample has several thousand clones; 50% to 70% occur a single time. The ten largest clones capture more than 35% of the sample.

The EasySep Human CD8+ T Cell Enrichment Kit was used on day 10 to isolate CD8+ T cells from every culture. On this clone itself: Which antigen it targets is not known. Base qualities are not recorded, but no much larger clone differs from it by a single base.

Sequencing input: cultured CD8+ T cells derived from PBMCs. This receptor chain uses TRBV29-1 and TRBJ1-2; the D segment cannot be called with confidence. This receptor was identified in a male donor with HIV. The nucleotides read TGCAGCGTTGAAGACTGGGAAAAAAGCTATGGCTACACCTTC. Protein translation: CSVEDWEKSYGYTF.